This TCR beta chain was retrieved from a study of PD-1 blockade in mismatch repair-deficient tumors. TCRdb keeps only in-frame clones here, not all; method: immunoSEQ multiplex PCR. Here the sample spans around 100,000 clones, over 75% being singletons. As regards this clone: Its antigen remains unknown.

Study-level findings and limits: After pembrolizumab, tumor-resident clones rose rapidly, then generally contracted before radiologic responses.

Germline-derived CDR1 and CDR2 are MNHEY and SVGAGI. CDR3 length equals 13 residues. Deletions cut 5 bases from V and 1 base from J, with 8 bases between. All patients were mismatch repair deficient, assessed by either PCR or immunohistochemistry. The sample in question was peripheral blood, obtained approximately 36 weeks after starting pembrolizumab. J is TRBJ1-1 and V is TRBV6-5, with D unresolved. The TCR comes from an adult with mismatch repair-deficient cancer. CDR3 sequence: CASSEVSNTEAFF. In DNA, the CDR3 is TGTGCCAGCAGTGAGGTATCGAACACTGAAGCTTTCTTT.